Each of the 12 T cell receptor beta chains below was sequenced from the same sample in a study of T-cell memory formation after mild COVID-19. TCRdb re-called the 5' RACE reads through MiXCR, storing one row per CDR3 protein. The repertoire holds some 160,000 distinct CDR3 sequences, with 25% to 40% as singletons. Material for sequencing was PBMCs or a T cell subset sorted from them (not recorded which). Every receptor here comes from an adult woman who had mild COVID-19 (a few samples of this study predate the infection). Cell type and time point are not known.

The V gene is TRBV5-1, the J gene TRBJ1-4; 7 bases are shared with TRBD1. The J segment lost 6 bases and the V segment lost 4 bases, leaving 6 bases of the junction unmatched. Germline CDR1 reads SGHRS; CDR2 reads YFSETQ. The CDR3 is 14 residues long. The CDR3 here is CASSPGTADEKLFF. In DNA form, the CDR3 reads TGCGCCAGCAGCCCCGGGACAGCGGATGAAAAACTGTTTTTT.

This clonotype was detected only a few times. The rearrangement links TRBV18 to TRBJ2-7, with 7 positions matching TRBD1. The CDR3 contains 16 residues. The ends lost 3 bases at V and 0 bases at J; junction bases unmatched: 8. CDR1 and CDR2 from the germline V gene are KGHSH and LQKENI. The CDR3 reads CASSPSQGQYSYEQYF. Here the CDR3 DNA reads TGTGCCAGCTCACCTTCGCAGGGACAGTACTCCTACGAGCAGTACTTC.

The DNA of the CDR3 is TGTGCCAGCAGCTTACTACTAGGGGAGACCCAGTACTTC. This encodes CASSLLLGETQYF. This chain connects TRBV7-9 to TRBJ2-5, with D tentatively TRBD2 (5 bases). Germline loops: CDR1 SEHNR, CDR2 FQNEAQ (reference sequence). Trimming shortened V by 2 bases and J by 5 bases, and 9 bases separated the two germline ends. The CDR3 covers 13 residues.

This clonotype appeared a few times. V and J are TRBV4-3 and TRBJ2-7; 8 bases match TRBD2. V shed 2 bases, J shed 6 bases, and the junction held 6 bases outside the gene matches. Germline values: CDR1 LGHNA, CDR2 YSLEER. The CDR3 contains 14 residues. The CDR3 nucleotides read TGCGCCAGCAGCCAATTGCGGGAGGTGTCCGAGCAGTACTTC. Protein: CASSQLREVSEQYF.

This clonotype was seen only a few times. The chain combines TRBV7-2 with TRBJ2-3; either TRBD1 or TRBD2 may fit D (5 bases each). The ends were cut back, 5 bases at V and 7 bases at J, with 10 bases in the middle. The CDR3 runs 12 residues. In germline, CDR1 is SGHTA, CDR2 FQGNSA. CDR3 loop: CASSRGPNTQYF. The CDR3 region has the DNA TGTGCCAGCAGCCGGGGACCGAATACGCAGTATTTT.

The chain uses TRBV12-3 or TRBV12-4 and TRBJ2-2; TRBD2 matches 12 bases. The J segment lost 4 bases and the V segment lost 3 bases, leaving 18 bases of the junction unmatched. This CDR3 spans 21 amino acids. The CDR3 region is CASSFRVRGTSGSRATGELFF. As DNA, the CDR3 is TGTGCCAGCAGTTTTCGAGTGAGGGGGACTAGCGGGTCGCGCGCCACCGGGGAGCTGTTTTTT.

This clonotype was seen a handful of times. Germline and junction disagree at one end, which may indicate a read error. The CDR3 region has the DNA TGCGCCAGCAGATTGGTCGGGACAGGACCCCAAGAGACCCAGTACTTC. The encoded protein is CASRLVGTGPQETQYF. The rearrangement joins TRBV5-1 to TRBJ2-5, with 8 bases aligning to TRBD1. The CDR3 is 16 residues long. Per the germline V gene, CDR1 is SGHRS and CDR2 is YFSETQ. The full variable domain, in which reference TRBV5-1 and TRBJ2-5 provide the parts outside the CDR3, is KAGVTQTPRYLIKTRGQQVTLSCSPISGHRSVSWYQQTPGQGLQFLFEYFSETQRNKGNFPGRFSGRQFSNSRSEMNVSTLELGDSALYLCASRLVGTGPQETQYFGPGTRLLVL.

A few counts support this clonotype. CDR3 loop: CASIPHASGRIALYNEQFF. As DNA, the CDR3 is TGTGCCAGCATACCACACGCTAGCGGGAGAATTGCCCTCTACAATGAGCAGTTCTTC. The genes are TRBV7-9 and TRBJ2-1, with 10 bases that match TRBD2. The germline CDR1 and CDR2 sequences are SEHNR and FQNEAQ (reference sequence). Germline trimming cut 7 bases from V and 3 bases from J; bases unmatched to any gene: 18. The CDR3 spans 19 residues.

This clonotype was counted only a few times. The chain links TRBV11-3 to TRBJ1-1, with no clear D. From germline, CDR1 is SGHNT and CDR2 YENEEA. The CDR3 runs to 14 residues. V lost 7 bases and J lost 4, with 16 bases in between. As DNA, the CDR3 is TGTGCCAGCACCACTAGAGAAAGGAGCACTGAAGCTTTCTTT. Its protein is CASTTRERSTEAFF.

This CDR3 is CATSDWTSVADTQYF. CDR3 nucleotides: TGTGCCACCAGTGATTGGACTAGCGTCGCAGATACGCAGTATTTT. The J gene is TRBJ2-3, the V gene TRBV24-1, with 9 nucleotides matching TRBD2. The CDR3 extends over 15 amino acids. Germline CDR1 KGHDR, CDR2 SFDVKD. J was trimmed by 4 bases and V by 2 bases; bases with no gene match: 3.

This clonotype was recorded a few times. The rearrangement uses TRBV6-6 and TRBJ2-5, with 9 nucleotides matching TRBD2. CDR1 is MNHNY, CDR2 SVGAGI, per germline (reference sequence). The ends lost 5 bases at V and 6 bases at J; junction bases unmatched: 13. The CDR3 length is 16 residues. The DNA for the CDR3 is TGTGCCAGCAGTCACAGACTAGCGGTGAGCGGGAAGACCCAGTACTTC. Translating it yields CASSHRLAVSGKTQYF.

The chain is built from TRBV11-3 and TRBJ1-1; D not resolved. Germline lookup yields CDR1 SGHNT and CDR2 YENEEA. The CDR3 runs to 15 residues. V lost 6 bases and J 1 base, leaving 15 bases between the germline ends. This CDR3 is CASSSSSSRNTEAFF. CDR3 nucleotides: TGTGCCAGCAGTTCCTCCTCTTCGAGGAACACTGAAGCTTTCTTT.